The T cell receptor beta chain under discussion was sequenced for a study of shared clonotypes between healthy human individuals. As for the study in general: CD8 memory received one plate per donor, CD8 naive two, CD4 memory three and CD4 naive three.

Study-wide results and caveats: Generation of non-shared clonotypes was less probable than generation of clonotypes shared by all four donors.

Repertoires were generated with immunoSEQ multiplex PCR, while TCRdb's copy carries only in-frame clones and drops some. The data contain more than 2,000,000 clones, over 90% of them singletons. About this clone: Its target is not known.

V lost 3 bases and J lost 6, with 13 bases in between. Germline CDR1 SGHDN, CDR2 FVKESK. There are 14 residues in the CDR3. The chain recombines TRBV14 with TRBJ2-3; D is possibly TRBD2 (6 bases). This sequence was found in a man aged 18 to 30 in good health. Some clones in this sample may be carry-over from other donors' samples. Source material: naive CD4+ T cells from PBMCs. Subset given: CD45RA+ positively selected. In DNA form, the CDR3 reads TGTGCCAGCAGCCACGCACTAGCCGCGGATACGCAGTATTTT. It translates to CASSHALAADTQYF. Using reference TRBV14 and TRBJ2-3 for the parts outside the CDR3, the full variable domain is EAGVTQFPSHSVIEKGQTVTLRCDPISGHDNLYWYRRVMGKEIKFLLHFVKESKQDESGMPNNRFLAERTGGTYSTLKVQPAELEDSGVYFCASSHALAADTQYFGPGTRLTVL.